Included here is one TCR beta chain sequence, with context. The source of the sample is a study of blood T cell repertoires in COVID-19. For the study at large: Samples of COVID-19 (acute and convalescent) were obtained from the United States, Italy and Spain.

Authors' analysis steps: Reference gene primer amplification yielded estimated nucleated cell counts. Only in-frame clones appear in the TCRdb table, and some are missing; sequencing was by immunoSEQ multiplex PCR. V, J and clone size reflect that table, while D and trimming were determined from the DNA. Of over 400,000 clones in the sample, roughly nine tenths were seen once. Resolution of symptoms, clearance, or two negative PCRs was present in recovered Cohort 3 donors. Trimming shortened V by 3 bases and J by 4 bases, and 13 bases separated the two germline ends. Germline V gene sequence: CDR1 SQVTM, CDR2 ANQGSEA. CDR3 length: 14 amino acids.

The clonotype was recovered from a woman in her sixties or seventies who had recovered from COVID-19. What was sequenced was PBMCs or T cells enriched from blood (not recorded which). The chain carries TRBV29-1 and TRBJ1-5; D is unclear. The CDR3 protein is CSVETGEANQPQHF. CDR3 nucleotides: TGCAGCGTTGAGACTGGAGAAGCTAATCAGCCCCAGCATTTT.